The 10 T cell receptor beta chains given below trace back to one sample, sequenced in a study of T cell clones after liver transplantation (dated by TCRdb to between 2019 and 2020). The time point label, as the study defines it: pre-transplant. To prepare the library, the immunoSEQ multiplex PCR assay was applied. As stored in TCRdb, this immuneACCESS dataset retains in-frame rearrangements with V and J assigned. A fraction of the clones does not appear; measured against another copy, unresolved V genes explain less than half of the discrepancy, and the remainder lacks a known reason. The table for this sample lists over 100,000 clones; roughly 80% of them were counted only once. Together, the top ten hold just under 1% of the sample. This material consisted of CD4+ T cells from blood, taken before liver transplant. The receptors originated from a human donor who received a liver transplant.

This clone occurred many times. This chain connects TRBV6-5 to TRBJ2-7; 8 bases match TRBD1. V shed 6 bases, J shed 2 bases, and the junction held 6 bases outside the gene matches. Germline CDR1 is MNHEY and CDR2 is SVGAGI. The CDR3 is made up of 14 amino acids. Here the CDR3 DNA reads TGTGCCAGCAGGGGGACAGGTTATACCTACGAGCAGTACTTC. Its translation: CASRGTGYTYEQYF.

The chain carries TRBV6-5 and TRBJ2-7; unclear D gene. V gave up 0 bases and J gave up 2 bases, with 8 bases separating them. Germline CDR1 MNHEY, CDR2 SVGAGI. The CDR3 runs 14 residues. In DNA, the CDR3 is TGTGCCAGCAGTTACTCGAACGGGCCCTACGAGCAGTACTTC. Translated, it gives CASSYSNGPYEQYF.

CDR3: CASSGTSVHNEQFF. CDR3 DNA sequence: TGTGCCAGCAGTGGGACTAGCGTCCACAATGAGCAGTTCTTC. The V call is TRBV6-1, the J call TRBJ2-1; 9 nucleotides agree with TRBD2. The CDR3 contains 14 residues. Germline CDR1 is MNHNS and CDR2 is SASEGT. V shed 4 bases and J 5 bases; nucleotides not matched to a gene: 3.

This rearrangement joins TRBV27 to TRBJ1-2, with D possibly being TRBD1 (5 bases). V lost 2 bases and J lost 8, with 12 bases in between. The CDR3 is made up of 13 amino acids. Looked up from germline, CDR1 is MNHEY and CDR2 is SMNVEV (reference sequence). The CDR3 nucleotides are TGTGCCAGCAGTTTAGGGGCCCTCAGGGGCTACACCTTC. Protein product: CASSLGALRGYTF.

The chain couples TRBV27 to TRBJ2-1, with D unclear. Germline loops: CDR1 MNHEY, CDR2 SMNVEV (reference sequence). The CDR3 consists of 16 residues. The ends were cut back, 3 bases at V and 6 bases at J, with 18 bases in the middle. The CDR3 DNA is TGTGCCAGCAGTTTGGCCCCAGGCCTATCGGGCAATGAGCAGTTCTTC. Its translation: CASSLAPGLSGNEQFF.

The chain recombines TRBV4-2 with TRBJ1-4; TRBD1 is a possible D gene (5 bases). The CDR3 is 15 residues long. Trimming cost V 5 bases and J 0 bases, with 10 bases left between them. The germline gives CDR1 LGHNA, CDR2 YNFKEQ. CDR3 amino acids: CASSYGDATNEKLFF. DNA for the CDR3: TGTGCCAGCAGCTACGGGGACGCAACTAATGAAAAACTGTTTTTT.

The gene calls are TRBV19 and TRBJ2-1; 7 bases match TRBD1. Per germline, CDR1 LNHDA and CDR2 SQIVND (reference sequence). CDR3 length: 14 amino acids. Germline trimming cut 5 bases from V and 9 bases from J; bases unmatched to any gene: 10. The CDR3 DNA sequence: TGTGCCAGTAGTCGAGACAGGGCGAGCGGTGAGCAGTTCTTC. Its translation is CASSRDRASGEQFF.

This clone occurred once. V is TRBV15 and J is TRBJ2-7; D call uncertain. CDR1 is LNHNV and CDR2 is YYDKDF in the germline V gene (reference sequence). With 0 bases removed from V and 2 bases from J, the gap between germline ends came to 8 bases. The CDR3 spans 14 residues. The chain's CDR3 is CATSREFRTYEQYF. CDR3 coding DNA: TGTGCCACCAGCAGAGAATTTAGAACCTACGAGCAGTACTTC.

Of note for this clone: The junction shows a germline mismatch at one end, possibly a read error. V and J are TRBV25-1 and TRBJ1-4; D perhaps matches TRBD1 (5 bases). Per the germline V gene, CDR1 is MGHDK and CDR2 is SYGVNS. This CDR3 region has 14 residues. This chain's CDR3 is CASSETGSKEKLFF. DNA of the CDR3: TGTGCCAGCAGTGAAACAGGATCTAAGGAAAAACTGTTTTTT. The variable domain in full, completed from reference TRBV25-1 and TRBJ1-4, reads EADIYQTPRYLVIGTGKKITLECSQTMGHDKMYWYQQDPGMELHLIHYSYGVNSTEKGDLSSESTVSRIRTEHFPLTLESARPSHTSQYLCASSETGSKEKLFFGSGTQLSVL.

The chain uses TRBV7-2 and TRBJ2-5, with a weak D call TRBD2 (6 bases). Trimming stripped 4 bases from V and 7 bases from J, with 16 bases between. Germline V gene lookup returns CDR1 SGHTA and CDR2 FQGNSA. The CDR3 has 14 residues. CDR3 sequence: CASSSISRRGTQYF. Here the CDR3 DNA reads TGTGCCAGCAGCTCTATCTCCCGGCGGGGGACCCAGTACTTC.